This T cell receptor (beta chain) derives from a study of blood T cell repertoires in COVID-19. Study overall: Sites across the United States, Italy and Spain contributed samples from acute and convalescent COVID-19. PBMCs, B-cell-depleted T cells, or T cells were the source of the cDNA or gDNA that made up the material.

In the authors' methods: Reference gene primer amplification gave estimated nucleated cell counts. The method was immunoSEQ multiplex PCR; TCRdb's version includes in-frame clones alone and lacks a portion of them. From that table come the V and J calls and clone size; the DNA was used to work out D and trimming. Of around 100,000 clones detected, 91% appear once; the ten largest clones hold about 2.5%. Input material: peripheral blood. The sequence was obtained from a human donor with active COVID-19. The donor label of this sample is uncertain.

The DNA for the CDR3 is TGTGCCAGCAGCTTCGGACAGGGATATGGAAACACCATATATTTT. It encodes CASSFGQGYGNTIYF. The V call is TRBV7-8, the J call TRBJ1-3; 8 nucleotides match TRBD1. The CDR3 totals 15 residues. The ends lost 3 bases at V and 3 bases at J; junction bases unmatched: 4. CDR1 SGHVS and CDR2 FQNEAQ come from the germline V gene. The whole variable domain, filled in from reference TRBV7-8 and TRBJ1-3, reads GAGVSQSPRYKVAKRGQDVALRCDPISGHVSLFWYQQALGQGPEFLTYFQNEAQLDKSGLPSDRFFAERPEGSVSTLKIQRTQQEDSAVYLCASSFGQGYGNTIYFGEGSWLTVV.